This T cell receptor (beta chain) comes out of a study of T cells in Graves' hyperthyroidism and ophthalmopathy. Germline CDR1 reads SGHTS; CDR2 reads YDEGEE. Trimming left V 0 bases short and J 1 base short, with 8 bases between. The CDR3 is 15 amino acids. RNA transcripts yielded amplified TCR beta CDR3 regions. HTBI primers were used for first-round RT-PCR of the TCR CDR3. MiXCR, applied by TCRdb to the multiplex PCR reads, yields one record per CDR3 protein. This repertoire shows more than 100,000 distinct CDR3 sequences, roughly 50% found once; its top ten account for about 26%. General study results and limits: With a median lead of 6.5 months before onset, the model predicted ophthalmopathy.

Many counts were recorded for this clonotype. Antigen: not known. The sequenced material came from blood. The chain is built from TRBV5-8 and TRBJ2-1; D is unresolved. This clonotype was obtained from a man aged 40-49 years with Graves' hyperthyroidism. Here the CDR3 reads CASSLGARSYNEQFF. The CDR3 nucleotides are TGTGCCAGCAGCTTGGGGGCGAGGTCCTACAATGAGCAGTTCTTC.